This T cell receptor beta chain originates from a study of T cell changes during pregnancy in multiple sclerosis (dated by TCRdb to between 2018 and 2021). Regarding the research as a whole: Changes in the T cell repertoire over the course of pregnancy were examined in this study in women with multiple sclerosis.

With respect to this clone: The target of this receptor is not known. No much larger clone is present one base from it, and per-base qualities are unavailable.

The library came from the immunoSEQ multiplex PCR assay. In its TCRdb copy, this immuneACCESS table keeps in-frame sequences only and misses some clones. Where compared with another copy, unresolved V genes explain less than half of these, and the others have no known cause. Within this sample are about 80,000 clones, with about 90% of them counted one time only. Jointly, the top ten make up about 3% of the sample. The CDR3 measures 16 amino acids from cysteine to phenylalanine. The entry retains the CDR3 DNA only, 48 bases that are in frame from base 1. CDR1 is given as SGHTA and CDR2 as FQGNSA, both from the germline V gene. Germline trimming amounts to 5 bases on V and 10 bases on J, with 10 as the count of junction bases outside the gene matches.

Recombination connected TRBV7-2 to TRBJ2-1, and 14 junctional nucleotides match TRBD2. This TCR was sampled from a female donor with multiple sclerosis, enrolled in a pregnancy study. Sequencing was performed on peripheral blood, taken before pregnancy. The CDR3 region: CASSIGGLAGVKEQFF. The nucleotides read TGTGCCAGCAGCATAGGGGGACTAGCGGGAGTAAAGGAGCAGTTCTTC.